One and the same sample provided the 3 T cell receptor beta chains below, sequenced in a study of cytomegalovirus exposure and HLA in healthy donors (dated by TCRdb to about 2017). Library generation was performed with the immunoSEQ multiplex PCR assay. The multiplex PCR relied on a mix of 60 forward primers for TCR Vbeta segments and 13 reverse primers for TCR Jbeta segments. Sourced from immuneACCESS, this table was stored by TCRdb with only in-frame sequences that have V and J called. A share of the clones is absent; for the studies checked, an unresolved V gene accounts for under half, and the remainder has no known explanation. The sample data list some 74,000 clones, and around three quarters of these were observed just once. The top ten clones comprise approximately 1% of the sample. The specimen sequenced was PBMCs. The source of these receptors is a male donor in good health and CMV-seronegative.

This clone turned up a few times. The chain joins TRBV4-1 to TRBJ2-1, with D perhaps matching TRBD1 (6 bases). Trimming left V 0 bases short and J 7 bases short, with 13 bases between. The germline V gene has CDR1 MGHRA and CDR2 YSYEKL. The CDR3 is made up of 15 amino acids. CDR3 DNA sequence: TGCGCCAGCAGCCAAGATCAGGGACAATGGAATGAGCAGTTCTTC. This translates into CASSQDQGQWNEQFF.

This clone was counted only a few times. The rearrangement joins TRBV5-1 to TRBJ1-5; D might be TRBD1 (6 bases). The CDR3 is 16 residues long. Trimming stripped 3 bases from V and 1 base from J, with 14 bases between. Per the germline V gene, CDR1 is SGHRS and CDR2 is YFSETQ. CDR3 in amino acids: CASSSNPGESNQPQHF. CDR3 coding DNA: TGCGCCAGCAGCTCCAACCCAGGGGAAAGCAATCAGCCCCAGCATTTT.

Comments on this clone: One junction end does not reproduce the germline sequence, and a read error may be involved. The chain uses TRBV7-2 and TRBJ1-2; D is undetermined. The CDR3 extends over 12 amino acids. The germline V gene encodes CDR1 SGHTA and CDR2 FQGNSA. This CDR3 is CASSLGGPVYPF. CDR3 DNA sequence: TGTGCCAGCAGCTTAGGTGGGCCAGTCTACCCCTTC. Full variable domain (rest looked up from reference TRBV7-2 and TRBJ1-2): GAGVSQSPSNKVTEKGKDVELRCDPISGHTALYWYRQSLGQGLEFLIYFQGNSAPDKSGLPSDRFSAERTGGSVSTLTIQRTQQEDSAVYLCASSLGGPVYPFGSGTRLTVV.